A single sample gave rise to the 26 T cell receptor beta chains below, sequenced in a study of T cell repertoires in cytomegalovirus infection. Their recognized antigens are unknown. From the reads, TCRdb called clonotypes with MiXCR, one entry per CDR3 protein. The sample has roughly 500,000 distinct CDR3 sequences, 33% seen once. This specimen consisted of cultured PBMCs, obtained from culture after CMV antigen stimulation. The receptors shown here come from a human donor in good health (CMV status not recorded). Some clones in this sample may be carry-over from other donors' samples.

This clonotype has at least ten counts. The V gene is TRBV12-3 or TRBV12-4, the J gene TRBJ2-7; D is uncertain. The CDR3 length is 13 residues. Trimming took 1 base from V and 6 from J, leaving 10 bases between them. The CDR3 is CASSLVFGGEQYV. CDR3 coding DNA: TGTGCCAGCAGTTTAGTATTTGGCGGCGAGCAGTACGTC.

The DNA of the CDR3 is TGTGCCAGCAGTCCTAACAGGGCTAGAGAGACCCAGTACTTC. It is translated as CASSPNRARETQYF. The chain couples TRBV6-2 or TRBV6-3 to TRBJ2-5; D might be TRBD1 (6 bases). V gave up 5 bases and J gave up 4 bases, with 14 bases separating them. Germline V lookup: CDR1 MNHEY, CDR2 SVGEGT. The CDR3 length is 14 residues.

The chain's CDR3 is CASSQPGPEFAGGNTIYF. The CDR3 coding sequence is TGCGCCAGCAGTCAACCGGGACCCGAGTTCGCAGGAGGAAACACCATATATTTT. The chain carries TRBV23-1 and TRBJ1-3; weak D call: TRBD1 (5 bases). TRBV23-1 is labeled an ORF, and its function is uncertain. Trimming left V 2 bases short and J 4 bases short, with 21 bases between. The CDR3 runs to 18 residues.

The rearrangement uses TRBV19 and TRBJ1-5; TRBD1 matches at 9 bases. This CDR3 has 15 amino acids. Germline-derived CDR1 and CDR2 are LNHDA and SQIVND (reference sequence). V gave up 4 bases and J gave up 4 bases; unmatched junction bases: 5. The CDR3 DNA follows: TGTGCCAGTAGTACGCTCGGGACAGGGAATCAGCCCCAGCATTTT. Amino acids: CASSTLGTGNQPQHF. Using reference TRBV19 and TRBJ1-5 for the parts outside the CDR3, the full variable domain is DGGITQSPKYLFRKEGQNVTLSCEQNLNHDAMYWYRQDPGQGLRLIYYSQIVNDFQKGDIAEGYSVSREKKESFPLTVTSAQKNPTAFYLCASSTLGTGNQPQHFGDGTRLSIL.

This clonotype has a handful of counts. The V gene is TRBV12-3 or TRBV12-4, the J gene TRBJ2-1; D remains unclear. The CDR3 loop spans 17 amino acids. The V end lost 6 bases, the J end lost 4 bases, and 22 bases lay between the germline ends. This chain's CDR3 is CASSPAFSDPWYNEQFF. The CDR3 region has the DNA TGTGCCAGCAGCCCTGCGTTCTCGGACCCCTGGTACAATGAGCAGTTCTTC.

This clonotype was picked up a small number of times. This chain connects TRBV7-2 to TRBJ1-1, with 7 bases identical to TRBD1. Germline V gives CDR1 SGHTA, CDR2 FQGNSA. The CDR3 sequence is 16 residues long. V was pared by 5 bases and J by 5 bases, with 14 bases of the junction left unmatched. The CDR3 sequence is CASSPRQGGMGTEAFF. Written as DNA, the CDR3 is TGTGCCAGCAGCCCCAGACAGGGCGGAATGGGAACTGAAGCTTTCTTT. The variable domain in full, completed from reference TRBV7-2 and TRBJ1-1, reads GAGVSQSPSNKVTEKGKDVELRCDPISGHTALYWYRQSLGQGLEFLIYFQGNSAPDKSGLPSDRFSAERTGGSVSTLTIQRTQQEDSAVYLCASSPRQGGMGTEAFFGQGTRLTVV.

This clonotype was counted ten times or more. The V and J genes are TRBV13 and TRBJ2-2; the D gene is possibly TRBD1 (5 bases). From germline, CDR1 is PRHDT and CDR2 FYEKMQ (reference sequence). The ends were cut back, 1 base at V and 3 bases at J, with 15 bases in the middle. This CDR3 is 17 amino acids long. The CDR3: CASSLVFRVRDTGELFF. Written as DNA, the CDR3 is TGTGCCAGCAGCTTAGTCTTCAGGGTTCGAGACACCGGGGAGCTGTTTTTT.

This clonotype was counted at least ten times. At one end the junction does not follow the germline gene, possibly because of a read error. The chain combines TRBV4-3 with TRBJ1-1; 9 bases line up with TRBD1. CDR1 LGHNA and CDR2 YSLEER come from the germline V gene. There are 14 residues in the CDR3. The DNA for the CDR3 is TGTGCCAGCAGCCAGGACAGGGGGAACACTGAAGCTTTCTTT. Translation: CASSQDRGNTEAFF.

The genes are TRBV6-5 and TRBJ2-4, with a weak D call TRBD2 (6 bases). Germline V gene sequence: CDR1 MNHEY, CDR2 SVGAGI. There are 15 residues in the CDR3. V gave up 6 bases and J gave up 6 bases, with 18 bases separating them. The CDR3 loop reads CASRGGPMNRNIQYF. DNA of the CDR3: TGTGCCAGCAGAGGAGGGCCCATGAATAGAAACATTCAGTACTTC.

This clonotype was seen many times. The CDR3 coding sequence is TGTGCCAGCAGCTCCAGCGCCAATGAGCAGTTCTTC. Translation: CASSSSANEQFF. J is TRBJ2-1 and V is TRBV7-6; D is ambiguous. The V gene lost 4 bases and the J gene lost 6 bases, with 7 bases spanning the gap. The germline gives CDR1 SGHVS, CDR2 FNYEAQ. The CDR3 extends over 12 amino acids.

Here the CDR3 reads CASSLSGLRGYTF. CDR3 coding DNA: TGTGCCAGCAGCTTAAGTGGGTTGAGGGGCTACACCTTC. The chain employs TRBV7-9 and TRBJ1-2; D remains ambiguous. The V gene's germline CDR1 is SEHNR and CDR2 FQNEAQ (reference sequence). V lost 2 bases, J lost 8 bases, and 12 bases lay in between. This CDR3 region has 13 residues. The full variable domain, with the rest looked up from reference TRBV7-9 and TRBJ1-2, is DTGVSQNPRHKITKRGQNVTFRCDPISEHNRLYWYRQTLGQGPEFLTYFQNEAQLEKSRLLSDRFSAERPKGSFSTLEIQRTEQGDSAMYLCASSLSGLRGYTFGSGTRLTVV.

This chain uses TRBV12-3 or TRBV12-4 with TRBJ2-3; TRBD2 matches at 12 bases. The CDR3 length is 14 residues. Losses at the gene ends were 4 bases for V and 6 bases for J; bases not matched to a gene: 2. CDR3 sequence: CASSWLAGGDTQYF. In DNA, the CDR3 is TGTGCCAGCAGTTGGCTAGCGGGAGGGGATACGCAGTATTTT.

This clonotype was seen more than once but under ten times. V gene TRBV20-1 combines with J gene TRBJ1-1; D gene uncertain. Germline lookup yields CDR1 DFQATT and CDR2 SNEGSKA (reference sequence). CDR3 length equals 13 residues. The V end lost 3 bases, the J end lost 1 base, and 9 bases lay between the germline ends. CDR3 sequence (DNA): TGCAGTGCTAGGGACGTTTCGAACACTGAAGCTTTCTTT. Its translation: CSARDVSNTEAFF.

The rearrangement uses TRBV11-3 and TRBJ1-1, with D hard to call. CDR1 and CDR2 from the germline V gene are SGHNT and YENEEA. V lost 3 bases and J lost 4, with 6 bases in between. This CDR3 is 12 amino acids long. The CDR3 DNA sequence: TGTGCCAGCAGCTTTACAGCCACTGAAGCTTTCTTT. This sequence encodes CASSFTATEAFF.

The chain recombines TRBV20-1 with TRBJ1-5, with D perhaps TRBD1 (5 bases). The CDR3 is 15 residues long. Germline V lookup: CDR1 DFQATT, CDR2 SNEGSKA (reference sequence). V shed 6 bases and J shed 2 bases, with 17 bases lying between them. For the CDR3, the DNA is TGCAGTGCGGCGGACCAGGGATCGGGCAATCAGCCCCAGCATTTT. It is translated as CSAADQGSGNQPQHF.

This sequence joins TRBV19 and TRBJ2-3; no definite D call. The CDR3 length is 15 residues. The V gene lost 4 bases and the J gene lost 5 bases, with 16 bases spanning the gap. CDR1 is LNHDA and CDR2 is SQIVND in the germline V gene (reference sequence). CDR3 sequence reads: CASSKGIGPGDTQYF. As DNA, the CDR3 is TGTGCCAGTAGTAAGGGAATCGGGCCAGGAGATACGCAGTATTTT.

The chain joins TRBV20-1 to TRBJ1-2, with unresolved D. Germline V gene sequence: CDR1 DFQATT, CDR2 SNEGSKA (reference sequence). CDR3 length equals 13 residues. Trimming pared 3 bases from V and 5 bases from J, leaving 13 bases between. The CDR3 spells CSASPEAGYGYTF. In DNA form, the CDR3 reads TGCAGTGCTAGCCCTGAGGCGGGTTATGGCTACACCTTC.

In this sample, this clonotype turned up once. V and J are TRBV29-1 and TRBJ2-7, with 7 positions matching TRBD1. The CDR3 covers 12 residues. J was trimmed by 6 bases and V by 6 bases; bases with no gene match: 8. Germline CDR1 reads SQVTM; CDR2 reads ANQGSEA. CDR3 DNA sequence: TGCAGCGTCACCACAGGGGACGGCGAGCAGTACGTC. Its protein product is CSVTTGDGEQYV.

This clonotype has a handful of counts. The CDR3 DNA sequence: TGTGCCAGCAGCTGGGGGACCGAACGTGGAAACACCATATATTTT. It is translated as CASSWGTERGNTIYF. The V and J genes are TRBV7-2 and TRBJ1-3; a possible D gene is TRBD1 (5 bases). Per the germline V gene, CDR1 is SGHTA and CDR2 is FQGNSA. Trimming took 4 bases from V and 3 from J, leaving 13 bases between them. The CDR3 spans 15 residues.

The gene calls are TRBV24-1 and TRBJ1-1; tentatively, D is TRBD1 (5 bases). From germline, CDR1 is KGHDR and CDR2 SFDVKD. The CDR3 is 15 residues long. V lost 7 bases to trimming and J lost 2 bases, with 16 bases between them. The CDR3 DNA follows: TGTGCCACCAGGGCCGCAGGGACCCTAAACACTGAAGCTTTCTTT. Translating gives CATRAAGTLNTEAFF.

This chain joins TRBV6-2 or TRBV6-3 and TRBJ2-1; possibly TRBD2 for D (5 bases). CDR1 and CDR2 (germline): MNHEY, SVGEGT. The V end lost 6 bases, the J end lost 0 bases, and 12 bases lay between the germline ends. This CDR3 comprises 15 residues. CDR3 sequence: CASSHSGNSYNEQFF. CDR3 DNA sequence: TGTGCCAGCAGCCACTCGGGGAACTCCTACAATGAGCAGTTCTTC.

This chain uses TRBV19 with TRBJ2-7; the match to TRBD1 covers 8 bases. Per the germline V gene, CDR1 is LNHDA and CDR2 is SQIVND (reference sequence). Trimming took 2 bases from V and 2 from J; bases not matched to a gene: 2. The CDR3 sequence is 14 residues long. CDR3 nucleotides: TGTGCCAGTAGTATACCGGGACAGGCCTACGAGCAGTACTTC. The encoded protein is CASSIPGQAYEQYF. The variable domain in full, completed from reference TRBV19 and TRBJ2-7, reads DGGITQSPKYLFRKEGQNVTLSCEQNLNHDAMYWYRQDPGQGLRLIYYSQIVNDFQKGDIAEGYSVSREKKESFPLTVTSAQKNPTAFYLCASSIPGQAYEQYFGPGTRLTVT.

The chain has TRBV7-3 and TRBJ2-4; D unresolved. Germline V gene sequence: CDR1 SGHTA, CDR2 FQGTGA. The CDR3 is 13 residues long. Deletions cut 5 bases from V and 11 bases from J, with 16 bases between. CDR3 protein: CASSPGPVSVQYF. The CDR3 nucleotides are TGTGCCAGCAGCCCCGGTCCGGTTTCGGTTCAGTACTTC.

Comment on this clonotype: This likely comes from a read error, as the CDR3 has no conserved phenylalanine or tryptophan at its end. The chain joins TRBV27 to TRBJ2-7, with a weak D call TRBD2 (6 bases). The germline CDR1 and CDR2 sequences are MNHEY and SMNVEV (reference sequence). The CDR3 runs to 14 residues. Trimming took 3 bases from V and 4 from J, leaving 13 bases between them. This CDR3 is CASSFRERGYEQYS. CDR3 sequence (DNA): TGTGCCAGCAGTTTTCGGGAGAGAGGATACGAGCAGTACTCC.

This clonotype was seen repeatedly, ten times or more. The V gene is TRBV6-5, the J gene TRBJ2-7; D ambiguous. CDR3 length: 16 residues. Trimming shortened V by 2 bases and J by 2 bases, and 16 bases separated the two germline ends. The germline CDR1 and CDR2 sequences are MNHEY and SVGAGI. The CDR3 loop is CASSYDLPKRTYEQYF. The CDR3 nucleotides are TGTGCCAGCAGTTACGACTTGCCTAAGCGCACCTACGAGCAGTACTTC.

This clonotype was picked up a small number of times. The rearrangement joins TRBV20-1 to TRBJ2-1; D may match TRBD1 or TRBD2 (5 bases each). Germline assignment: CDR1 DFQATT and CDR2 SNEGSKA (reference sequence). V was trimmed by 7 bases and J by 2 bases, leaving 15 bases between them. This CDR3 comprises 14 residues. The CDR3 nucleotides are TGCAGTGTCCACCGGGACCGGACCTACAATGAGCAGTTCTTC. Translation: CSVHRDRTYNEQFF.